This TCR beta chain stems from a study of T cells after yellow fever vaccination. This CDR3 is 14 amino acids long. Germline V gene lookup returns CDR1 SGDLS and CDR2 YYNGEE. V lost 3 bases and J 8 bases, leaving 16 bases between the germline ends. UMIs were added to TCR cDNA along with a universal primer site when it was made by 5'RACE template switching. In TCRdb, the 5' RACE reads were re-called with MiXCR into one record per CDR3 protein. The sample shows roughly 160,000 distinct CDR3 sequences, around 7.2% of them seen only once. The receptor was isolated from a man between 18 and 35 years old who received the YFV17D yellow fever vaccine. The chain couples TRBV9 to TRBJ2-3; TRBD2 is a possible D gene (7 bases). Here the sequenced sample was CD4+ T cells sorted from PBMCs, taken around 5 days after the first yellow fever vaccination. CDR3 region: CASSDPRRGPTQYF. In DNA, the CDR3 is TGTGCCAGCAGCGACCCTCGGCGGGGGCCTACGCAGTATTTT.